This T cell receptor (beta chain) was observed in a study of OX40 agonist ivuxolimab in advanced cancers. Study details: Every 2 weeks, patients got intravenous ivuxolimab at one of six dose levels (0.01-10 mg/kg). Study results and caveats: What antigens the expanded peripheral T cells recognized was never established.

Only in-frame clones appear in the TCRdb table, and some are missing; sequencing was by immunoSEQ multiplex PCR. Here the sample spans roughly 48,000 clones, approximately 90% being singletons. In the case of this clone: Its antigen is not identified.

The TCR was taken from an adult with an advanced solid tumor such as melanoma, head and neck, liver or kidney cancer. This sample comprised CD4+ or CD8+ T cells sorted from blood, obtained in a trial of the OX40 agonist ivuxolimab.

DNA of the CDR3: TGTGCCAGCAGCCCTCTAGCGGGGGAACACACAGATACGCAGTATTTT. Amino acids: CASSPLAGEHTDTQYF. J is TRBJ2-3 and V is TRBV7-9, with TRBD2 identical over 10 bases. CDR3 length equals 16 residues. V shed 5 bases, J shed 2 bases, and the junction held 7 bases outside the gene matches. Germline CDR1 SEHNR, CDR2 FQNEAQ (reference sequence).